This T cell receptor (beta chain) was sequenced for a study of T-cell reconstitution after alpha-beta-depleted transplantation in children. Whole-study results and caveats: Expanded clones from the graft, numbering several hundred, reportedly supplied alpha-beta T cells about two months after transplant. T-cell numbers and diversity one year post-transplant derived largely from freshly generated T cells.

In the case of this clonotype: What it binds is unknown.

The CDR3 covers 15 residues. The germline V gene encodes CDR1 KGHSH and CDR2 LQKENI. V was cut by 0 bases and J by 5 bases, with 11 bases left in between. Using unique molecular identifiers, the investigators prepared the TCRbeta library. From the PCR reads, TCRdb called clonotypes with MiXCR, one entry per CDR3 protein. The data contain 500,000 to 650,000 distinct CDR3 sequences, 13% of them singletons. The chain links TRBV18 to TRBJ2-1; a weak D match, TRBD1 (6 bases). Here the sequenced sample was PBMCs, mostly from graft donor cells, taken 360 days after TCRalphabeta/CD19-depleted stem cell transplant. The TCR was taken from a male patient between 10 and 17 years old who had a stem cell transplant for acute myeloid leukemia, so the T cells may come from the graft donor. The CDR3 nucleotides are TGTGCCAGCTCACCACCCGACAGGTTCAACAATGAGCAGTTCTTC. Translated, it gives CASSPPDRFNNEQFF.